This T cell receptor beta chain was retrieved from a study of blood T cell repertoires in COVID-19. In the study overall: Specimens from acute and convalescent COVID-19 originated in the United States, Italy and Spain.

V dropped 1 base and J dropped 6 bases, with 9 bases sitting between them. Germline V gene sequence: CDR1 SGHTA, CDR2 FQGNSA. The CDR3 has 13 residues. Authors' processing steps: Amplification from reference gene primers served as the basis for estimated nucleated cell counts. Profiling relied on immunoSEQ multiplex PCR, and the TCRdb table lists in-frame clones only, not all of them. D and trimming were read from the DNA, whereas the V and J calls and clone size are those reported in that table. The sample yields tens of thousands of clones, 80% to 90% seen once. V gene TRBV7-2 combines with J gene TRBJ1-1, with unresolved D. The sequence was obtained from a human donor in a cohort sampled during active COVID-19. Sequencing used peripheral blood. The CDR3: CASSLGGRSEAFF. The CDR3 region has the DNA TGTGCCAGCAGCTTAGGAGGGAGGTCTGAAGCTTTCTTT.